The entry below gives a single T cell receptor (beta chain) sequence along with its context. The identical CDR3 is also encoded by other nucleotide sequences in the sample. These data come from a study of blood T cell repertoires in COVID-19. TCRdb's table, derived via immunoSEQ multiplex PCR, lists solely in-frame clones and lacks some. The table records roughly 330,000 clones, more than 75% of them present only once. This CDR3 spans 14 amino acids. Trimming cost V 5 bases and J 3 bases; bases outside gene matches: 2. Looked up from germline, CDR1 is MNHEY and CDR2 is SVGAGI. Participants' own reports of clinical history determined their cohort assignment.

This chain joins TRBV6-5 and TRBJ1-5, with 9 bases that match TRBD1. The origin of this receptor is a woman aged 30 to 39 who had recovered from COVID-19. Sequencing used PBMCs or T cells enriched from blood (not recorded which). The chain's CDR3 is CASSRDRDNQPQHF. In nucleotides, the CDR3 is TGTGCCAGCAGTCGGGACAGGGACAATCAGCCCCAGCATTTT.